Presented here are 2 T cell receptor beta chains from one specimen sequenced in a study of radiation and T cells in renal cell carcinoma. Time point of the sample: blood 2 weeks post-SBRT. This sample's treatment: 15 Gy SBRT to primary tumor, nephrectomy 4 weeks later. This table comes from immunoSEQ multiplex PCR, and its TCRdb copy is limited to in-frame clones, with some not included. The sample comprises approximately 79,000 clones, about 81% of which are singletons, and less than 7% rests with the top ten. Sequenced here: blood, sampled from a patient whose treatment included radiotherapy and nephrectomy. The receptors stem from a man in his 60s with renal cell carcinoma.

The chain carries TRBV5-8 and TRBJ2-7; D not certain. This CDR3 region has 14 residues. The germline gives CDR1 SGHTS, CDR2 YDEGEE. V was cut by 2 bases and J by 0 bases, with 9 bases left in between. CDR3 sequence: CASSFRALSYEQYF. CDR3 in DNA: TGTGCCAGCAGCTTTCGGGCTCTCTCCTACGAGCAGTACTTC.

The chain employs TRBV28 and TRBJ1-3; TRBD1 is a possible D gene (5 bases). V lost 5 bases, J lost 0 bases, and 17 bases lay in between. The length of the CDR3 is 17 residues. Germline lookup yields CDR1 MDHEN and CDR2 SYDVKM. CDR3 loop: CASSGTWWTSSGNTIYF. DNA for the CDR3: TGTGCCAGCAGTGGGACGTGGTGGACGAGCTCTGGAAACACCATATATTTT.